This TCR beta chain was obtained from a study of OX40 agonist ivuxolimab in advanced cancers. The CDR3 has 12 residues. The germline gives CDR1 KGHSH, CDR2 LQKENI. The ends were cut back, 3 bases at V and 2 bases at J, with 4 bases in the middle. Profiling relied on immunoSEQ multiplex PCR, and the TCRdb table lists in-frame clones only, not all of them. The sample lists about 75,000 clones, about 85% occurring once. This chain connects TRBV18 to TRBJ2-5; D call uncertain. This TCR was sampled from an adult with an advanced solid tumor such as melanoma, head and neck, liver or kidney cancer. The sample consisted of CD4+ or CD8+ T cells sorted from blood, taken in a trial of the OX40 agonist ivuxolimab. This CDR3 is CASSPGQETQYF. CDR3 coding DNA: TGTGCCAGCTCACCCGGACAAGAGACCCAGTACTTC.